The clone carrying this T cell receptor (beta chain) has only one observation. Its cognate antigen is unknown. The data were produced by immunoSEQ multiplex PCR, yet TCRdb's version contains in-frame clones alone and is incomplete. Here the sample spans tens of thousands of clones, roughly 91% being singletons. This record belongs to a study of cytomegalovirus exposure and HLA in healthy donors. Broader study findings: In vitro assays verified that a few CMV-associated chains recognized CMV antigens specifically. For most TCR sequences rarity was the rule, although some public TCRs occurred in many donors.

The donors belonged to the approximately 120-subject validation cohort, separate from the roughly 650-subject first cohort. CDR1 is SGHRS, CDR2 YFSETQ, per germline. The V and J ends lost 3 bases and 4 bases respectively, with 13 bases between them. The CDR3 consists of 14 residues. The chain links TRBV5-1 to TRBJ1-1; tentatively, D is TRBD1 (5 bases). The TCR sequence derives from a man aged 25 to 40 in good health and CMV-seronegative. What was sequenced was PBMCs. Here the CDR3 reads CASSSAGSGTEAFF. CDR3 sequence (DNA): TGCGCCAGCAGCTCAGCAGGGTCGGGCACTGAAGCTTTCTTT. Full variable domain (rest looked up from reference TRBV5-1 and TRBJ1-1): KAGVTQTPRYLIKTRGQQVTLSCSPISGHRSVSWYQQTPGQGLQFLFEYFSETQRNKGNFPGRFSGRQFSNSRSEMNVSTLELGDSALYLCASSSAGSGTEAFFGQGTRLTVV.